One and the same sample provided the 5 T cell receptor beta chains below, sequenced in a study of CD8 T cells in Susac syndrome. Random hexamers served to reverse transcribe roughly 0.5 to 1 ug RNA. One entry per CDR3 protein, called by TCRdb with MiXCR from the immunoSEQ multiplex PCR reads. Found here are approximately 200,000 distinct CDR3 sequences, roughly 94% of them singletons; the top ten hold approximately 0.082%. The material sequenced was CD4+ T cells from PBMCs. Every receptor here comes from a human donor with multiple sclerosis.

This chain links TRBV29-1 with TRBJ1-1; D is perhaps TRBD1 (6 bases). The CDR3 covers 13 residues. The germline V gene has CDR1 SQVTM and CDR2 ANQGSEA. Trimming cost V 8 bases and J 5 bases, with 18 bases left between them. The CDR3 loop is CSLGGGIRTEAFF. In nucleotides, the CDR3 is TGCAGCCTTGGGGGGGGCATTCGAACTGAAGCTTTCTTT.

The gene calls are TRBV27 and TRBJ2-5; TRBD2 matches 8 bases. The germline CDR1 and CDR2 sequences are MNHEY and SMNVEV (reference sequence). CDR3 size: 15 residues. Losses at the gene ends were 5 bases for V and 4 bases for J; bases not matched to a gene: 9. CDR3 coding DNA: TGTGCCAGCAGTGCCTTCGGGGGGGCAGTAGAGACCCAGTACTTC. Translating it yields CASSAFGGAVETQYF.

The genes are TRBV4-2 and TRBJ2-1, with D maybe TRBD2 (5 bases). CDR1 and CDR2 from the germline V gene are LGHNA and YNFKEQ. V gave up 1 base and J gave up 10 bases, with 14 bases separating them. The CDR3 has 14 amino acids. The CDR3 region has the DNA TGTGCCAGCAGCCAAGGGACTTTTGTCGCGGAGCAGTTCTTC. Its translation: CASSQGTFVAEQFF.

J is TRBJ2-7 and V is TRBV3-1; D remains unclear. This CDR3 spans 11 amino acids. Trimming took off 8 bases at V and 6 bases at J, with 11 bases between the two ends. Germline-derived CDR1 and CDR2 are LGHDT and YNNKEL (reference sequence). The CDR3 bases are TGTGCCAGCTCAGTGGAGAGCGAGCAGTACTTC. It translates to CASSVESEQYF.

The gene calls are TRBV20-1 and TRBJ1-2; D might be TRBD1 (6 bases). Germline V lookup: CDR1 DFQATT, CDR2 SNEGSKA (reference sequence). Trimming pared 6 bases from V and 2 bases from J, leaving 16 bases between. The CDR3 covers 14 residues. For the CDR3, the DNA is TGCAGTGCGCGGAAGGACAGTGTCAACTATGGCTACACCTTC. This sequence encodes CSARKDSVNYGYTF.